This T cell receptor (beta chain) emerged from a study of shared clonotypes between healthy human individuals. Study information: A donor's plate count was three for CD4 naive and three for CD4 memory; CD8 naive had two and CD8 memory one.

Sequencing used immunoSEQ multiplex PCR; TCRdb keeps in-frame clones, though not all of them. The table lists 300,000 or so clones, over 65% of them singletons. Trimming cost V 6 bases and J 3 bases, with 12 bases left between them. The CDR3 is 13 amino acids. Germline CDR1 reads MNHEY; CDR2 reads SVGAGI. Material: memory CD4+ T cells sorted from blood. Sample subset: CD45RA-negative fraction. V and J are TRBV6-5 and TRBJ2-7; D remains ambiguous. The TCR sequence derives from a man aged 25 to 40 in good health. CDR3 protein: CASSPGLSYEQYF. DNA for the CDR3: TGTGCCAGCAGCCCCGGGCTCAGCTACGAGCAGTACTTC.